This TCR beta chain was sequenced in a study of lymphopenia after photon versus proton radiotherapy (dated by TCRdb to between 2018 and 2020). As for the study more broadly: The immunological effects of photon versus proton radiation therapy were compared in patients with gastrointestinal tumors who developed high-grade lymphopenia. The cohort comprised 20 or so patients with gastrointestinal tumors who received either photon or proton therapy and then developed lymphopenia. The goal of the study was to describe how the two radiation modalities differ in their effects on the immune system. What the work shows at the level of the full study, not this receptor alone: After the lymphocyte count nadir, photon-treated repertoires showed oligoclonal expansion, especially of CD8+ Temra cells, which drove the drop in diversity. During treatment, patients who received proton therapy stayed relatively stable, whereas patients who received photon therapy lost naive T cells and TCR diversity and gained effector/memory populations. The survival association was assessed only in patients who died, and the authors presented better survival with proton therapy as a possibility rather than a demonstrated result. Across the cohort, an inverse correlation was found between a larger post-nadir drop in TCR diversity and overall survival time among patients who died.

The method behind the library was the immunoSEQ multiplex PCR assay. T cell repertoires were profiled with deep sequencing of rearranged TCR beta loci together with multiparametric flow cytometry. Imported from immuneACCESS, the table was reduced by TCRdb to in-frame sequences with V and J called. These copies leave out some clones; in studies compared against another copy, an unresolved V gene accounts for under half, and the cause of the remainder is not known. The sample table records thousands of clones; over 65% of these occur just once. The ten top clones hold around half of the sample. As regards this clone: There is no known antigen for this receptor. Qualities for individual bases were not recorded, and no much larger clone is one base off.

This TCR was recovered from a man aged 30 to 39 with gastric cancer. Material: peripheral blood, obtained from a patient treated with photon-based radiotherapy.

The CDR3 in this case is CASRRRDRGRNSTGELFF. The DNA sequence is as follows: TGCGCCAGCAGACGACGGGACAGGGGGCGCAATAGTACCGGGGAGCTGTTTTTT. Recombination connected TRBV23-1 to TRBJ2-2; 12 central nucleotides agree with TRBD1. TRBV23-1 is identified as an open reading frame with a role that is uncertain. V loses 6 bases at its end and J loses 5 bases; junction bases beyond the gene matches: 13. Including the terminal cysteine and phenylalanine, the CDR3 comprises 18 residues. Just the 54-base CDR3 DNA is kept, in frame starting at base 1.